These T cell receptor beta chains were read from a single sample in a study of T cell responses to AZD1222 COVID-19 vaccine. Produced via immunoSEQ multiplex PCR; TCRdb's table is partial and in-frame only. Here the sample spans about 88,000 clones, approximately 88% being singletons. The starting material was peripheral blood, obtained on day 0 of AZD1222 vaccination. These receptors were taken from an adult in good health. CDR3s include the opening cysteine and the closing phenylalanine or tryptophan. Fields, in order: V gene, J gene, clone size, D gene, CDR3 protein, CDR3 DNA. A D gene is named only where the DNA matches it firmly. Clone size is not always given. Where it is, it says once, few, many or a class for expanded clones.

TRBV7-2	TRBJ1-1	-	-	CASSKETLGWTEAFF	TGTGCCAGCAGCAAGGAAACCTTAGGGTGGACTGAAGCTTTCTTT
TRBV15	TRBJ1-2	once	-	CATSRDRAGAGSYTF	TGTGCCACCAGCAGAGATAGGGCAGGGGCCGGAAGCTACACCTTC
TRBV12-5	TRBJ1-5	-	-	CAQAQGVNQPQHF	TGTGCCCAGGCCCAGGGAGTCAATCAGCCCCAGCATTTT
TRBV5-1	TRBJ1-1	-	-	CASISEEALNTEAFF	TGCGCCAGCATAAGTGAGGAGGCGCTGAACACTGAAGCTTTCTTT
TRBV5-8	TRBJ1-4	-	TRBD1	CASSLRQGYEKLFF	TGTGCCAGCAGCTTGCGACAGGGTTATGAAAAACTGTTTTTT
TRBV4-3	TRBJ1-1	-	-	CASSQDGGGNTEAFF	TGCGCCAGCAGCCAAGATGGAGGGGGGAACACTGAAGCTTTCTTT
TRBV28	TRBJ1-1	-	TRBD1	CASSPPPGQGTEAFF	TGTGCCAGCAGTCCCCCCCCGGGACAGGGTACTGAAGCTTTCTTT
TRBV5-6	TRBJ2-7	once	-	CASRGGNEQYF	TGTGCCAGCAGGGGGGGCAACGAGCAGTACTTC
TRBV9	TRBJ1-4	once	-	CASSVGSGGGEKLFF	TGTGCCAGCAGCGTAGGATCTGGAGGTGGTGAAAAACTGTTTTTT
TRBV7-2	TRBJ1-1	-	-	CASSSDSNTEAFF	TGTGCCAGCAGCTCGGACAGCAACACTGAAGCTTTCTTT
TRBV29-1	TRBJ2-1	-	-	CSAPGEGRSNEQFF	TGCAGCGCGCCCGGCGAAGGGAGGTCCAATGAGCAGTTCTTC
TRBV3-1/TRBV3-2	TRBJ1-1	-	-	CASSQGHRNTEAFF	TGTGCCAGCAGCCAAGGCCACCGGAACACTGAAGCTTTCTTT
TRBV11-2	TRBJ1-6	once	-	CASSFEGPSPLHF	TGTGCCAGCAGCTTTGAGGGCCCTTCACCCCTCCACTTT
TRBV6-2/TRBV6-3	TRBJ1-2	-	-	CASSYGAGNGYTF	TGTGCCAGCAGTTACGGTGCGGGGAATGGCTACACCTTC
TRBV3-1/TRBV3-2	TRBJ1-2	-	-	CASSLRGGYTF	TGTGCCAGCAGCCTCCGGGGGGGCTACACCTTC
TRBV19	TRBJ2-5	once	-	CASRASETRGETQYF	TGTGCCAGTAGGGCTTCGGAGACGCGGGGCGAGACCCAGTACTTC
TRBV6-4	TRBJ2-1	-	TRBD1	CASSAGGYNEQFF	TGTGCCAGCAGTGCAGGGGGATACAATGAGCAGTTCTTC
TRBV5-1	TRBJ1-2	-	-	CASSLFLYQGSGAYYGYTF	TGCGCCAGCAGCTTGTTCTTATATCAGGGCAGTGGCGCTTACTATGGCTACACCTTC
TRBV30	TRBJ1-1	-	-	CAWSARTENTEAFF	TGTGCCTGGAGTGCACGGACGGAGAACACTGAAGCTTTCTTT
TRBV24-1	TRBJ1-1	-	TRBD1	CATRGTGRNTEAFF	TGTGCCACCAGGGGGACAGGAAGGAACACTGAAGCTTTCTTT
TRBV29-1	TRBJ1-2	-	-	CSVIAGFSYGYTF	TGCAGCGTTATTGCAGGGTTTAGCTATGGCTACACCTTC
TRBV6-2/TRBV6-3	TRBJ1-4	-	-	CASSYGRQSELFF	TGTGCCAGCAGTTACGGAAGGCAGTCTGAACTGTTTTTT
TRBV10-2	TRBJ1-2	once	TRBD1	CASSGGQGVGGYTF	TGCGCCAGCAGTGGGGGCCAGGGGGTAGGTGGCTACACCTTC
TRBV9	TRBJ2-5	-	-	CASSFRSSVRGQETQYF	TGTGCCAGCAGCTTCCGATCATCAGTGCGGGGACAAGAGACCCAGTACTTC
TRBV9	TRBJ1-5	-	TRBD1	CASSVEAGGEPQHF	TGTGCCAGCAGCGTAGAGGCAGGGGGGGAGCCCCAGCATTTT
TRBV27	TRBJ2-2	many	TRBD1	CASSLDTRQGNTGELFF	TGTGCCAGCAGTTTAGATACCCGACAGGGTAACACCGGGGAGCTGTTTTTT
TRBV6-5	TRBJ1-1	-	-	CASSYGGLTEAFF	TGTGCCAGCAGTTACGGGGGTTTAACTGAAGCTTTCTTT
TRBV13	TRBJ1-3	-	-	CASSLSWYPTSGNTIYF	TGTGCCAGCAGCTTAAGTTGGTACCCAACGAGTGGAAACACCATATATTTT
TRBV5-1	TRBJ1-6	-	TRBD1	CASSGTGNLWSPLHF	TGCGCCAGCAGCGGGACAGGAAATCTCTGGTCACCCCTCCACTTT
TRBV9	TRBJ1-6	-	-	CASSVVGDRNSPLHF	TGTGCCAGCAGCGTAGTAGGAGACCGAAATTCACCCCTCCACTTT
TRBV27	TRBJ2-2	-	-	CASSLSAGQRGTNTGELFF	TGTGCCAGCAGTTTATCGGCAGGGCAGCGCGGGACGAACACCGGGGAGCTGTTTTTT
TRBV11-2	TRBJ2-2	-	-	CASSFLGVGELFF	TGTGCCAGCAGTTTCCTGGGGGTCGGGGAGCTGTTTTTT
TRBV27	TRBJ1-1	-	-	CATKPWGGNTEAFF	TGTGCCACAAAACCTTGGGGAGGGAACACTGAAGCTTTCTTT
TRBV19	TRBJ1-1	-	TRBD1	CASTTEGAGSRNTEAFF	TGTGCCAGTACCACAGAGGGGGCAGGGAGTCGGAACACTGAAGCTTTCTTT
TRBV10-3	TRBJ2-3	-	TRBD1	CAITTPRTGGPDTQYF	TGTGCCATCACCACGCCGCGGACAGGGGGCCCAGATACGCAGTATTTT
TRBV4-3	TRBJ1-1	once	TRBD1	CASSQGQGNTEAFF	TGCGCCAGCAGCCAAGGACAGGGGAACACTGAAGCTTTCTTT
TRBV4-1	TRBJ2-2	-	TRBD2	CASSPSRGGADGELFF	TGCGCCAGCAGCCCCTCACGCGGGGGGGCCGACGGGGAGCTGTTTTTT
TRBV7-2	TRBJ2-3	-	TRBD2	CASSFSGGMADTQYF	TGTGCCAGCAGCTTTAGCGGGGGGATGGCAGATACGCAGTATTTT
TRBV29-1	TRBJ2-3	-	-	CSVEDSIDTDTQYF	TGCAGCGTTGAAGACAGCATCGACACAGATACGCAGTATTTT
TRBV27	TRBJ1-5	-	-	CASSFWGPQPQHF	TGTGCCAGCAGTTTCTGGGGGCCTCAGCCCCAGCATTTT
TRBV5-8	TRBJ1-3	-	TRBD1	CASSTPGQGMAGNTIYF	TGTGCCAGCAGCACTCCGGGACAGGGTATGGCTGGAAACACCATATATTTT
TRBV7-9	TRBJ1-6	-	TRBD1	CASSPGTVWSSYNSPLHF	TGTGCCAGCAGCCCGGGGACAGTATGGTCGTCCTATAATTCACCCCTCCACTTT
TRBV19	TRBJ2-7	-	-	CASSMQGFSEQYF	TGTGCCAGTAGTATGCAGGGTTTTAGCGAGCAGTACTTC
TRBV3-1/TRBV3-2	TRBJ2-7	-	-	CASSQLQESSYEQYF	TGTGCCAGCAGCCAACTCCAGGAGAGCTCCTACGAGCAGTACTTC
TRBV10-3	TRBJ2-5	-	-	CAISGQLQTQYF	TGTGCCATCAGTGGACAGTTGCAGACCCAGTACTTC
TRBV9	TRBJ2-7	-	-	CASSDRDSPIEQYF	TGTGCCAGCAGCGACCGGGACTCCCCCATCGAGCAGTACTTC
TRBV28	TRBJ1-5	-	TRBD1	CASSSHRGNQPQHF	TGTGCCAGCAGTTCTCACAGGGGGAATCAGCCCCAGCATTTT
TRBV6-6	TRBJ2-7	-	TRBD1	CASTPVNRGHDEQYF	TGTGCCAGCACCCCCGTTAATAGGGGGCACGACGAGCAGTACTTC
TRBV7-6	TRBJ2-6	-	TRBD1	CASGQGTSGANVLTF	TGTGCCAGTGGACAGGGAACCTCTGGGGCCAACGTCCTGACTTTC
TRBV18	TRBJ1-5	-	-	CASSQAGWDQPQHF	TGTGCCAGCTCACAAGCAGGGTGGGATCAGCCCCAGCATTTT
TRBV5-8	TRBJ2-7	-	-	CASSLDAVSYEQYF	TGTGCCAGCAGCTTGGATGCGGTCTCCTACGAGCAGTACTTC
TRBV7-2	TRBJ2-5	-	-	CASSFNRKETQYF	TGTGCCAGCAGCTTTAACAGGAAAGAGACCCAGTACTTC
TRBV5-5	TRBJ1-2	-	TRBD1	CASSPWTGSAYGCTF	TGTGCCAGCAGCCCCTGGACAGGGTCAGCCTATGGCTGCACCTTC
TRBV5-5	TRBJ1-1	-	-	CASSLGPTGREAFF	TGTGCCAGCAGCTTAGGTCCTACGGGTCGTGAAGCTTTCTTT
TRBV28	TRBJ1-1	-	-	CASSLGRQAFF	TGTGCCAGCAGTTTAGGGAGGCAAGCTTTCTTT
TRBV30	TRBJ1-2	-	TRBD1	CAWGGTEGDHYGYTF	TGTGCCTGGGGGGGGACAGAGGGAGACCACTATGGCTACACCTTC
TRBV5-1	TRBJ1-2	-	-	CASSYAGTNYGYTF	TGCGCCAGCAGCTACGCCGGGACCAACTATGGCTACACCTTC
TRBV6-5	TRBJ2-1	-	TRBD2	CASSSGGAPNEQFF	TGTGCCAGCAGTAGCGGGGGGGCTCCGAATGAGCAGTTCTTC
TRBV7-8	TRBJ1-2	-	-	CASSSTTRTDYGYTF	TGTGCCAGCAGCTCAACCACAAGGACAGACTATGGCTACACCTTC
TRBV2	TRBJ1-5	-	TRBD1	CASSRDRGQPQHF	TGTGCCAGCAGCCGGGACAGGGGCCAGCCCCAGCATTTT